The entry that follows covers one T cell receptor beta chain sequence. The antigen is undetermined. The sample comes from a study of T cell responses to AZD1222 COVID-19 vaccine. Findings of the study overall: Among spike-specific TCRs, nearly half reportedly target unmutated variant regions. Spike was spanned by vaccine-associated CD4 TCRs, which were dominant at 160-218 and 743-854. Repertoire sampling was restricted to post-peak T cell response timepoints. Spike-specific TCR depth and breadth grew after two AZD1222 doses.

J was trimmed by 8 bases and V by 5 bases; bases with no gene match: 6. The V gene's germline CDR1 is SQVTM and CDR2 ANQGSEA. There are 12 residues in the CDR3. Data came from immunoSEQ multiplex PCR; TCRdb stores just in-frame clones and leaves some out. This table has roughly 80,000 clones, around 90% appearing once. Sequencing used peripheral blood, obtained on day 0 of MenACWY control vaccination. V gene TRBV29-1 combines with J gene TRBJ1-2; TRBD1 aligns across 9 bases. The source is an adult in good health. As DNA, the CDR3 is TGCAGCGTTTGGACAGGGGAAGGCGGCTACACCTTC. This sequence encodes CSVWTGEGGYTF.